Shown below are 21 T cell receptor beta chains from a single sample sequenced in a study of OX40 agonist ivuxolimab in advanced cancers. Data came from immunoSEQ multiplex PCR; TCRdb stores just in-frame clones and leaves some out. In the table there are around 70,000 clones, 88% of which are singletons. The sequencing here drew on CD4+ or CD8+ T cells sorted from blood, taken in a trial of the OX40 agonist ivuxolimab. The receptors here all came from an adult with an advanced solid tumor such as melanoma, head and neck, liver or kidney cancer.

This clone was seen a few times. The V call is TRBV9, the J call TRBJ1-1; a weak D match, TRBD1 (6 bases). CDR1 is SGDLS, CDR2 YYNGEE, per germline. The CDR3 consists of 14 residues. V gave up 0 bases and J gave up 1 base, with 7 bases separating them. The DNA for the CDR3 is TGTGCCAGCAGCGTAGGGGGACAGAACACTGAAGCTTTCTTT. Translating gives CASSVGGQNTEAFF.

This sequence joins TRBV5-1 and TRBJ2-7; D call uncertain. CDR1 and CDR2 from the germline V gene are SGHRS and YFSETQ. The CDR3 has 9 residues. V lost 8 bases and J lost 6, with 6 bases in between. CDR3 region: CARLPEQYF. Here the CDR3 DNA reads TGCGCCAGATTGCCCGAGCAGTACTTC.

The CDR3 nucleotides are TGTGCCAGCAGCGTAGGGACGGATCCGAACACTGAAGCTTTCTTT. This sequence encodes CASSVGTDPNTEAFF. The chain combines TRBV9 with TRBJ1-1; unclear D gene. The CDR3 runs 15 residues. The V gene's germline CDR1 is SGDLS and CDR2 YYNGEE. The V end was cut by 0 bases, the J end by 1 base, with 10 bases between.

The CDR3 DNA reads TGTGCCAGCAGTGCACAGACAGGGGCCTACGAGCAGTACTTC. Residues: CASSAQTGAYEQYF. The chain carries TRBV6-5 and TRBJ2-7; TRBD1 matches at 8 bases. Germline CDR1 is MNHEY and CDR2 is SVGAGI. The CDR3 is 14 amino acids. Trimming took 5 bases from V and 2 from J; bases not matched to a gene: 5.

This sequence joins TRBV21-1 and TRBJ1-3. TRBV21-1 is shown as a pseudogene. The CDR3 covers 19 residues. This CDR3 is CASSKEEAGRSHSGNTIYF. The CDR3 DNA is TGTGCCAGCAGCAAAGAAGAGGCAGGAAGATCTCACTCTGGAAACACCATATATTTT.

This chain connects TRBV18 to TRBJ2-2; D gene unclear. The germline V and J ends were trimmed by 2 bases and 4 bases, with 8 bases remaining between them. CDR3 size: 14 residues. Germline CDR1 reads KGHSH; CDR2 reads LQKENI. The CDR3 protein is CASSPEAATGELFF. CDR3 coding DNA: TGTGCCAGCTCACCAGAGGCCGCCACCGGGGAGCTGTTTTTT.

The V gene is TRBV12-2, the J gene TRBJ2-7; TRBD2 is taken as the D call from the table, unchecked against the DNA. TRBV12-2 corresponds to a pseudogene. The CDR3 runs to 16 residues. The CDR3 reads CASRLAPLAGWDEQYF. DNA of the CDR3: TGTGCAAGTCGCTTAGCGCCACTAGCGGGATGGGACGAGCAGTACTTC.

V usage is TRBV19 and J usage is TRBJ2-7; 12 nucleotides agree with TRBD2. The CDR3 length is 15 residues. In germline, CDR1 is LNHDA, CDR2 SQIVND (reference sequence). Trimming at V came to 5 bases and at J to 6 bases, leaving 8 bases not matched to a gene. The CDR3 DNA follows: TGTGCCAGTAGTGCGGGACTAGCGGGTGGGTTCGAGCAGTACTTC. It yields the protein CASSAGLAGGFEQYF. Drawing the rest from reference TRBV19 and TRBJ2-7, the complete variable domain is DGGITQSPKYLFRKEGQNVTLSCEQNLNHDAMYWYRQDPGQGLRLIYYSQIVNDFQKGDIAEGYSVSREKKESFPLTVTSAQKNPTAFYLCASSAGLAGGFEQYFGPGTRLTVT.

The chain is built from TRBV27 and TRBJ2-6; no firm D call. Germline-derived CDR1 and CDR2 are MNHEY and SMNVEV (reference sequence). Trimming left V 6 bases short and J 2 bases short, with 11 bases between. There are 15 residues in the CDR3. CDR3 nucleotide sequence: TGTGCCAGCAGGCGGCAGGCCCCTGGGGCCAACGTCCTGACTTTC. This gives the protein CASRRQAPGANVLTF.

The chain couples TRBV5-1 to TRBJ2-5; D is ambiguous. The CDR3 contains 11 residues. Germline-derived CDR1 and CDR2 are SGHRS and YFSETQ. V dropped 7 bases and J dropped 0 bases, with 4 bases sitting between them. The CDR3 sequence is CASHNQETQYF. CDR3 DNA sequence: TGCGCCAGCCATAACCAAGAGACCCAGTACTTC. The whole variable domain, filled in from reference TRBV5-1 and TRBJ2-5, reads KAGVTQTPRYLIKTRGQQVTLSCSPISGHRSVSWYQQTPGQGLQFLFEYFSETQRNKGNFPGRFSGRQFSNSRSEMNVSTLELGDSALYLCASHNQETQYFGPGTRLLVL.

The V and J genes are TRBV2 and TRBJ2-7; weak D call: TRBD1 (6 bases). The ends were cut back, 5 bases at V and 3 bases at J, with 8 bases in the middle. Germline V gene lookup returns CDR1 SNHLY and CDR2 FYNNEI. The CDR3 length is 12 residues. Written as DNA, the CDR3 is TGTGCCAGCAGTCGGGACATCTACGAGCAGTACTTC. This encodes CASSRDIYEQYF.

This chain links TRBV7-9 with TRBJ2-1; 8 positions agree with TRBD2. The CDR3 is made up of 14 amino acids. J gave up 7 bases and V 5 bases, and 7 bases lay outside the gene matches. Germline V gene sequence: CDR1 SEHNR, CDR2 FQNEAQ (reference sequence). The CDR3 bases are TGTGCCAGCAGCCCGACTAGCGCGGGGAATGAGCAGTTCTTC. Translation gives CASSPTSAGNEQFF.

V and J are TRBV19 and TRBJ2-3; 7 bases agree with TRBD1. Trimming at V came to 9 bases and at J to 4 bases, leaving 13 bases not matched to a gene. The CDR3 has 15 residues. Germline values: CDR1 LNHDA, CDR2 SQIVND (reference sequence). For the CDR3, the DNA is TGTGCCAGCAACCGAGGGGGCGCCTCTCCAGATACGCAGTATTTT. This translates into CASNRGGASPDTQYF.

The chain couples TRBV5-1 to TRBJ2-2, with D maybe TRBD1 (5 bases). The CDR3 runs to 15 residues. Germline CDR1 reads SGHRS; CDR2 reads YFSETQ. V lost 0 bases to trimming and J lost 4 bases, with 10 bases between them. CDR3 bases: TGCGCCAGCAGCTTGGAGGGGTTGAGCACCGGGGAGCTGTTTTTT. This translates into CASSLEGLSTGELFF.

The chain employs TRBV10-3 and TRBJ2-4; 8 bases are shared with TRBD1. V shed 6 bases, J shed 3 bases, and the junction held 4 bases outside the gene matches. Germline assignment: CDR1 ENHRY and CDR2 SYGVKD. CDR3 length: 14 residues. The CDR3 DNA reads TGTGCCATCAGCCCACAGGGGGGCAAAAACATTCAGTACTTC. Translating it yields CAISPQGGKNIQYF.

This chain links TRBV6-5 with TRBJ1-1; D is unclear. The germline V gene encodes CDR1 MNHEY and CDR2 SVGAGI. The V end was cut by 8 bases, the J end by 9 bases, with 16 bases between. The CDR3 runs 12 residues. The CDR3 here is CASRTEGGQAFF. The CDR3 DNA is TGTGCCAGCCGAACGGAGGGCGGACAAGCTTTCTTT.

V usage is TRBV29-1 and J usage is TRBJ2-5, with D tentatively TRBD1 (7 bases). The CDR3 is 16 amino acids. Trimming left V 0 bases short and J 1 base short, with 15 bases between. Germline V lookup: CDR1 SQVTM, CDR2 ANQGSEA. This chain's CDR3 is CSVEDLGTAGQETQYF. The CDR3 DNA sequence: TGCAGCGTTGAAGATCTAGGGACAGCGGGCCAAGAGACCCAGTACTTC. The entire variable domain, with the rest obtained from reference TRBV29-1 and TRBJ2-5, is as follows: SAVISQKPSRDICQRGTSLTIQCQVDSQVTMMFWYRQQPGQSLTLIATANQGSEATYESGFVIDKFPISRPNLTFSTLTVSNMSPEDSSIYLCSVEDLGTAGQETQYFGPGTRLLVL.

The CDR3 region is CASSLERTGGNTIYF. CDR3 bases: TGTGCCAGCAGCTTAGAACGGACAGGGGGAAACACCATATATTTT. V is TRBV7-8 and J is TRBJ1-3; 8 bases are a match to TRBD1. V trimming: 1 base; J trimming: 4 bases; junction bases outside the gene matches: 3. Germline V lookup: CDR1 SGHVS, CDR2 FQNEAQ. The CDR3 has 15 amino acids.

This chain connects TRBV11-1 to TRBJ2-7, with D perhaps TRBD1 or TRBD2 (5 bases each). CDR1 and CDR2 (germline): SGHAT, FQDESV (reference sequence). The length of the CDR3 is 15 residues. V lost 0 bases and J lost 2, with 11 bases in between. CDR3 coding DNA: TGTGCCAGCAGCTTAGCGGGGACCTATACCTACGAGCAGTACTTC. Translation gives CASSLAGTYTYEQYF.

Here the CDR3 reads CASSAGTGGLETQYF. The CDR3 DNA sequence: TGTGCCAGCAGCGCCGGGACAGGGGGTTTAGAGACCCAGTACTTC. The chain couples TRBV5-6 to TRBJ2-5; 11 bases line up with TRBD1. V was clipped by 4 bases and J by 4 bases; unmatched bases: 6. Per germline, CDR1 SGHDT and CDR2 YYEEEE. The CDR3 length is 15 residues.

The chain has TRBV14 and TRBJ2-1, with 11 nucleotides matching TRBD2. The CDR3 covers 16 residues. Trimming took 3 bases from V and 2 from J; bases not matched to a gene: 3. CDR1 is SGHDN, CDR2 FVKESK, per germline. CDR3 coding DNA: TGTGCCAGCAGCCAGGGGGGACTAGCGGCCTACAATGAGCAGTTCTTC. It specifies CASSQGGLAAYNEQFF. Looking up the rest from reference TRBV14 and TRBJ2-1 gives the full variable domain: EAGVTQFPSHSVIEKGQTVTLRCDPISGHDNLYWYRRVMGKEIKFLLHFVKESKQDESGMPNNRFLAERTGGTYSTLKVQPAELEDSGVYFCASSQGGLAAYNEQFFGPGTRLTVL.